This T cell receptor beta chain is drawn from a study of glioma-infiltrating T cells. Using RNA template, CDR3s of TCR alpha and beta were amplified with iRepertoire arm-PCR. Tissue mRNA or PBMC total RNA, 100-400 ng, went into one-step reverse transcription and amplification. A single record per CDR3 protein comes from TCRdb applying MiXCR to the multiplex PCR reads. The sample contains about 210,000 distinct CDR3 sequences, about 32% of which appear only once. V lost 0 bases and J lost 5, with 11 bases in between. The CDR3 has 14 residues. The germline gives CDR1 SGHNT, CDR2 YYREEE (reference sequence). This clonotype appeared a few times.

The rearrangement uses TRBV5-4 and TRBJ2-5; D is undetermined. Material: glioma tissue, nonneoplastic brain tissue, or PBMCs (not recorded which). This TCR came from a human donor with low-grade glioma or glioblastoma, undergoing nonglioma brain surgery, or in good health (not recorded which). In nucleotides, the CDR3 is TGTGCCAGCAGCTTGGAGGCGCTGCGCGAGACCCAGTACTTC. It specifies CASSLEALRETQYF.